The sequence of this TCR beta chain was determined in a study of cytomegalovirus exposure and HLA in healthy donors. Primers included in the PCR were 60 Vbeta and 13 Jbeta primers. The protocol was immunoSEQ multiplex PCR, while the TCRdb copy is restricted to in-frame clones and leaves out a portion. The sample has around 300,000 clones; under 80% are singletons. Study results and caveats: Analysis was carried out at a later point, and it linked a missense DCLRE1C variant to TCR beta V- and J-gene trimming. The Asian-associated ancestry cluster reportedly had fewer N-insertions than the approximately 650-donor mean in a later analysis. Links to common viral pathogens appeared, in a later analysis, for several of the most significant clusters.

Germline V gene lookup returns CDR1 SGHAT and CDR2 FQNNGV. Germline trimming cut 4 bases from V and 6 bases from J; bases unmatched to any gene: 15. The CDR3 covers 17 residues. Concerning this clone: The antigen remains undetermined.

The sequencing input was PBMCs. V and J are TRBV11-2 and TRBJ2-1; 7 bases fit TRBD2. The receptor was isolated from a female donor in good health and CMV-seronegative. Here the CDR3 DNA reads TGTGCCAGCAGCTCCCAGCCAGCGGGACCGATTCCCAATGAGCAGTTCTTC. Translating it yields CASSSQPAGPIPNEQFF. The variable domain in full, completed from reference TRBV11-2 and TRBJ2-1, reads EAGVAQSPRYKIIEKRQSVAFWCNPISGHATLYWYQQILGQGPKLLIQFQNNGVVDDSQLPKDRFSAERLKGVDSTLKIQPAKLEDSAVYLCASSSQPAGPIPNEQFFGPGTRLTVL.